The 14 T cell receptor beta chains listed next were all sequenced from one sample in a study of blood T cell repertoires in COVID-19. Libraries were prepared by immunoSEQ multiplex PCR; TCRdb keeps only in-frame clonotypes and omits some of them. Here the sample spans about 270,000 clones, about 91% being singletons. Sequences were obtained from PBMCs or T cells enriched from blood (not recorded which). The receptors originated from a woman between 40 and 50 years old with acute COVID-19.

V and J are TRBV2 and TRBJ1-1; D is possibly TRBD1 (5 bases). Germline CDR1 SNHLY, CDR2 FYNNEI. V gave up 6 bases and J gave up 0 bases, with 11 bases separating them. The CDR3 extends over 14 amino acids. Here the CDR3 reads CASSGDSMNTEAFF. The CDR3 DNA follows: TGTGCCAGCAGCGGCGACAGTATGAACACTGAAGCTTTCTTT.

The genes are TRBV11-3 and TRBJ2-3; TRBD2 aligns across 9 bases. Unmatched junction bases numbered 13, after V lost 6 bases and J lost 0 bases. The CDR3 runs 18 residues. Germline-derived CDR1 and CDR2 are SGHNT and YENEEA. The CDR3 region is CASSYCVRLADSTDTQYF. In DNA, the CDR3 is TGTGCCAGCAGTTACTGCGTAAGACTAGCGGATAGCACAGATACGCAGTATTTT.

The chain employs TRBV13 and TRBJ1-5; TRBD1 might be the D (5 bases). With 0 bases removed from V and 9 bases from J, the gap between germline ends came to 12 bases. CDR1 PRHDT and CDR2 FYEKMQ come from the germline V gene (reference sequence). This CDR3 comprises 14 residues. CDR3 amino acids: CASSLGRGRWPQHF. The CDR3 DNA sequence: TGTGCCAGCAGCTTAGGGCGGGGGAGGTGGCCCCAGCATTTT.

The genes are TRBV29-1 and TRBJ2-3; 7 nucleotides align to TRBD2. Germline values: CDR1 SQVTM, CDR2 ANQGSEA. V was clipped by 2 bases and J by 6 bases; unmatched bases: 8. The CDR3 has 14 residues. The CDR3 loop is CSVERLARADTQYF. The CDR3 bases are TGCAGCGTTGAACGACTAGCTAGGGCGGATACGCAGTATTTT.

The V and J genes are TRBV3-1 (or the pseudogene TRBV3-2) and TRBJ1-4; D gene uncertain. This CDR3 comprises 16 residues. Germline V CDR1 and CDR2: LGHDT, YNNKEL (reference sequence). Trimming left V 0 bases short and J 2 bases short, with 10 bases between. The CDR3 region is CASSQDWPSTNEKLFF. CDR3 DNA sequence: TGTGCCAGCAGCCAAGATTGGCCATCGACTAATGAAAAACTGTTTTTT.

The chain carries TRBV10-2 and TRBJ2-3, with a tentative D call TRBD2 (6 bases). The ends were cut back, 2 bases at V and 5 bases at J, with 11 bases in the middle. Germline CDR1 is WSHSY and CDR2 is SAAADI. The length of the CDR3 is 14 residues. The CDR3 loop is CASSEGTLEDTQYF. The CDR3 nucleotides are TGCGCCAGCAGTGAGGGGACTCTAGAAGATACGCAGTATTTT.

The CDR3 region is CATSPGLFSGELFF. The CDR3 bases are TGTGCCACCAGCCCAGGGCTCTTCTCCGGGGAGCTGTTTTTT. The chain combines TRBV24-1 with TRBJ2-2; D possibly corresponds to TRBD1 (5 bases). Trimming cost V 7 bases and J 6 bases, with 14 bases left between them. CDR1 is KGHDR, CDR2 SFDVKD, per germline. The CDR3 loop spans 14 amino acids.

This sequence joins TRBV7-2 and TRBJ2-1; the match to TRBD2 covers 8 bases. Germline CDR1 and CDR2: SGHTA and FQGNSA. J was trimmed by 3 bases and V by 3 bases; bases with no gene match: 7. CDR3 size: 16 residues. CDR3 DNA sequence: TGTGCCAGCAGCTTGCAAAGCGGGAGAAACTACAATGAGCAGTTCTTC. Translation gives CASSLQSGRNYNEQFF. Full variable domain (outside the CDR3, taken from reference TRBV7-2 and TRBJ2-1): GAGVSQSPSNKVTEKGKDVELRCDPISGHTALYWYRQSLGQGLEFLIYFQGNSAPDKSGLPSDRFSAERTGGSVSTLTIQRTQQEDSAVYLCASSLQSGRNYNEQFFGPGTRLTVL.

The V and J genes are TRBV5-1 and TRBJ2-1; D gene ambiguous. Germline CDR1 SGHRS, CDR2 YFSETQ. Between the trimmed V and J ends, which lost 4 bases and 0 bases, there was a span of 8 bases. CDR3 size: 14 residues. The CDR3 loop reads CASSGSSSYNEQFF. The CDR3 DNA sequence: TGCGCCAGCAGCGGGTCTAGCTCCTACAATGAGCAGTTCTTC. Using reference TRBV5-1 and TRBJ2-1 for the parts outside the CDR3, the full variable domain is KAGVTQTPRYLIKTRGQQVTLSCSPISGHRSVSWYQQTPGQGLQFLFEYFSETQRNKGNFPGRFSGRQFSNSRSEMNVSTLELGDSALYLCASSGSSSYNEQFFGPGTRLTVL.

The chain employs TRBV5-1 and TRBJ1-1; no reliable D call. There are 13 residues in the CDR3. Germline CDR1 SGHRS, CDR2 YFSETQ. Trimming pared 2 bases from V and 1 base from J, leaving 6 bases between. CDR3 DNA: TGCGCCAGCAGCTTTGAGCAGAACACTGAAGCTTTCTTT. This sequence encodes CASSFEQNTEAFF.

The chain carries TRBV11-2 and TRBJ2-5, with 7 bases that match TRBD2. CDR1 SGHAT and CDR2 FQNNGV come from the germline V gene. V trimming: 5 bases; J trimming: 5 bases; junction bases outside the gene matches: 14. This CDR3 is 16 amino acids long. CDR3 sequence (DNA): TGTGCCAGCAGCCCAACCGCGGGGGATTGGCAGGAGACCCAGTACTTC. Residues: CASSPTAGDWQETQYF. Full variable domain (remainder filled in from reference TRBV11-2 and TRBJ2-5): EAGVAQSPRYKIIEKRQSVAFWCNPISGHATLYWYQQILGQGPKLLIQFQNNGVVDDSQLPKDRFSAERLKGVDSTLKIQPAKLEDSAVYLCASSPTAGDWQETQYFGPGTRLLVL.

The V gene is TRBV3-1 (or the pseudogene TRBV3-2), the J gene TRBJ1-6; D not resolved. V gave up 1 base and J gave up 14 bases, with 6 bases separating them. This CDR3 region has 11 residues. CDR1 is LGHDT, CDR2 YNNKEL, per germline (reference sequence). In nucleotides, the CDR3 is TGTGCCAGCAGCCAAGGCCTATCCCTCCACTTT. Residues: CASSQGLSLHF.

This clone was seen once. The chain is built from TRBV6-5 and TRBJ1-4, with 8 bases identical to TRBD1. The CDR3 spans 15 residues. Trimming at V came to 6 bases and at J to 7 bases, leaving 10 bases not matched to a gene. Looked up from germline, CDR1 is MNHEY and CDR2 is SVGAGI. The CDR3 DNA follows: TGTGCCAGCAGCCCACCAGGGGGCGAGGGTGAAAAACTGTTTTTT. Protein: CASSPPGGEGEKLFF.

A single count supports this clone. This CDR3 is CASSLPGQGSYEQYF. CDR3 nucleotides: TGCGCCAGCAGCCTCCCGGGACAGGGTTCCTACGAGCAGTACTTC. The chain joins TRBV4-1 to TRBJ2-7; the match to TRBD1 covers 9 bases. V trimming: 4 bases; J trimming: 1 base; junction bases outside the gene matches: 5. This CDR3 region has 15 residues. Germline loops: CDR1 MGHRA, CDR2 YSYEKL.